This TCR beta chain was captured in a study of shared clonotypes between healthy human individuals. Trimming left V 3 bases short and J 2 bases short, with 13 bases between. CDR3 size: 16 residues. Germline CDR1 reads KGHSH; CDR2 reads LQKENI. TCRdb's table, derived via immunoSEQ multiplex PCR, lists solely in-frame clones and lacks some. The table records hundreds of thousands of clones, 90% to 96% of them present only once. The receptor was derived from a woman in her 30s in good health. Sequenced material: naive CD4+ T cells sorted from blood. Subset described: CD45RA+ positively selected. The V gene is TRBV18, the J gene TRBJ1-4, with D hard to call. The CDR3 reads CASSPLRAVTNEKLFF. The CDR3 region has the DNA TGTGCCAGCTCACCTTTAAGGGCTGTGACTAATGAAAAACTGTTTTTT.